This T cell receptor (beta chain) was sequenced for a study of blood T cell repertoires in COVID-19. At the level of the study: Both acute and convalescent COVID-19 samples were obtained from the United States, Italy and Spain.

Per the original methods: Reference gene primer amplification gave nucleated cell count estimates. Here immunoSEQ multiplex PCR was the method, and the copy in TCRdb shows in-frame clones only, minus some. Clonal size and the V and J genes are those of that table, whereas D and trimming came from the DNA. The sample records under 200,000 clones, just under 90% being singletons. Per the germline V gene, CDR1 is SGHKS and CDR2 is YYEKEE (reference sequence). The CDR3 consists of 18 residues. V shed 4 bases and J shed 0 bases, with 23 bases lying between them. Seattle patient enrollment occurred during active infection, with longitudinal follow-up thereafter.

The chain links TRBV5-5 to TRBJ2-7, with a tentative D call TRBD2 (5 bases). The source of this sequence is a woman in her 70s with COVID-19, enrolled during active disease. Sequencing input: peripheral blood. CDR3 region: CASSPRPDGPGSSYEQYF. DNA for the CDR3: TGTGCCAGCAGCCCCAGACCCGACGGGCCGGGGAGCTCCTACGAGCAGTACTTC. The whole variable domain, filled in from reference TRBV5-5 and TRBJ2-7, reads DAGVTQSPTHLIKTRGQQVTLRCSPISGHKSVSWYQQVLGQGPQFIFQYYEKEERGRGNFPDRFSARQFPNYSSELNVNALLLGDSALYLCASSPRPDGPGSSYEQYFGPGTRLTVT.